These T cell receptor beta chains were read from a single sample in a study of T cells in Graves' hyperthyroidism and ophthalmopathy. TCRdb re-called the multiplex PCR reads through MiXCR, storing one row per CDR3 protein. The sample shows 300,000 to 450,000 distinct CDR3 sequences, approximately 14% of them seen only once. The sequencing input was blood. These receptors were obtained from a woman aged 55-70 years with Graves' hyperthyroidism. The CDR3 runs from the conserved cysteine through the conserved F or W. A D gene is named only where the DNA matches it firmly. Only some rows state a clone size, as once, few, many or a class for expanded clones.

many	TRBV3-1	TRBD1	TRBJ2-1	CASSNRDRLYRQFF	TGTGCCAGCAGCAACCGGGACAGGTTGTATAGGCAGTTCTTC
many	TRBV3-1	.	TRBJ2-7	CASSQGGSRGEQYF	TGTGCCAGCAGCCAGGGCGGGTCGCGGGGCGAGCAGTACTTC
.	TRBV2	.	TRBJ2-5	CASSETGGQETQYF	TGTGCCAGCAGTGAAACGGGCGGTCAAGAGACCCAGTACTTC
.	TRBV19	TRBD1	TRBJ1-6	CASKDRGGSPLHF	TGTGCCAGTAAGGACAGGGGAGGTTCACCCCTCCACTTT
few	TRBV10-3	.	TRBJ1-2	CAISEGRTNYGYTF	TGTGCCATCAGTGAGGGACGGACCAACTATGGCTACACCTTC
many	TRBV10-3	.	TRBJ2-3	CAISPTSTDTQYF	TGTGCCATCAGTCCGACTAGCACAGATACGCAGTATTTT
many	TRBV18	TRBD2	TRBJ2-1	CASSPLWTSGINEQFF	TGTGCCAGCTCACCACTCTGGACTAGCGGAATCAATGAGCAGTTCTTC
.	TRBV7-6	TRBD2	TRBJ2-1	CASSSTGTSIHEQFF	TGTGCCAGCAGCTCAACCGGGACTAGCATCCACGAGCAGTTCTTC
many	TRBV6-2/TRBV6-3	.	TRBJ2-3	CASSNGAAATVPQYF	TGTGCCAGCTCCAACGGGGCCGCGGCGACGGTGCCGCAGTATTTT
many	TRBV28	.	TRBJ2-3	CASSPSRDSSGQYF	TGTGCCAGCAGTCCTTCGAGAGACAGCAGTGGGCAGTATTTT
many	TRBV13	.	TRBJ2-1	CASSLAEGEQFF	TGTGCCAGCAGCTTAGCGGAGGGTGAGCAGTTCTTC
many	TRBV5-1	.	TRBJ2-3	CASSLAEGRDTQYF	TGCGCCAGCAGCTTGGCGGAGGGCCGAGATACGCAGTATTTT
.	TRBV6-1	.	TRBJ1-2	CASRRDINYGYTF	TGTGCCAGCAGACGGGACATTAACTATGGCTACACCTTC
once	TRBV12-3/TRBV12-4	TRBD2	TRBJ2-1	CASSLPGEAGESYNEQFF	TGTGCCAGCAGTTTACCCGGGGAGGCGGGAGAGAGCTACAATGAGCAGTTCTTC
many	TRBV27	TRBD1	TRBJ1-2	CASSSQGGYGYTF	TGTGCCAGCAGTTCCCAGGGGGGCTATGGCTACACCTTC
.	TRBV6-1	.	TRBJ2-4	CASSSLRGRRIQYF	TGTGCCAGCAGTTCCCTCCGGGGCCGGAGGATTCAGTACTTC
.	TRBV7-9	.	TRBJ2-2	CASSLSAGNTGELFF	TGTGCCAGCAGCTTATCGGCGGGGAACACCGGGGAGCTGTTTTTT
few	TRBV14	TRBD1	TRBJ2-3	CASSPLPGQPSSDTQYF	TGTGCCAGCAGTCCCCTCCCGGGACAGCCTTCTTCTGATACGCAGTATTTT
few	TRBV18	TRBD2	TRBJ2-3	CASSPRTSGRVRDTQYF	TGTGCCAGCTCACCACGAACTAGCGGGAGGGTGAGAGATACGCAGTATTTT
.	TRBV24-1	TRBD2	TRBJ2-3	CATSDPGLAGESTDTQYF	TGTGCCACCAGTGACCCCGGACTAGCGGGAGAGAGCACAGATACGCAGTATTTT
.	TRBV5-4	TRBD2	TRBJ2-1	CASSFSRGGNEQFF	TGTGCCAGCAGCTTTTCCCGGGGGGGGAATGAGCAGTTCTTC
many	TRBV11-3	.	TRBJ2-5	CASSLDVGFSVTQYF	TGTGCCAGCAGCTTAGATGTGGGGTTTTCGGTGACCCAGTACTTC
.	TRBV12-5	TRBD2	TRBJ2-1	CASGRRGLADRPFAYNEQFF	TGTGCTAGTGGGCGTCGAGGACTAGCGGATCGACCTTTCGCCTACAATGAGCAGTTCTTC
few	TRBV30	.	TRBJ1-3	CAWRYGSGNTIYF	TGTGCCTGGAGGTACGGCTCTGGAAACACCATATATTTT
many	TRBV27	.	TRBJ2-7	CASSPESSYEQYF	TGTGCCAGCAGTCCGGAGAGCTCCTACGAGCAGTACTTC
few	TRBV9	.	TRBJ1-1	CASSVFSQGTEAFF	TGTGCCAGCAGCGTATTTTCTCAGGGCACTGAAGCTTTCTTT
few	TRBV9	.	TRBJ2-7	CASSVFLGEQYF	TGTGCCAGCAGCGTTTTCCTGGGGGAGCAGTACTTC
many	TRBV28	.	TRBJ2-7	CASSLRQGSYEQYF	TGTGCCAGCAGTTTAAGGCAGGGATCCTACGAGCAGTACTTC
many	TRBV28	TRBD2	TRBJ2-3	CASSLGPAGTSFTDTQYF	TGTGCCAGCAGTTTGGGCCCCGCTGGGACTAGCTTCACAGATACGCAGTATTTT
many	TRBV7-9	.	TRBJ1-2	CASSLGRANGYTF	TGTGCCAGCAGCTTAGGGAGGGCTAATGGCTACACCTTC
few	TRBV6-1	.	TRBJ2-3	CASSVTGGWFPDTQYF	TGTGCCAGCAGTGTCACGGGGGGCTGGTTCCCAGATACGCAGTATTTT
many	TRBV2	.	TRBJ1-1	CASSDGGGTEAFF	TGTGCCAGCAGTGACGGGGGCGGGACTGAAGCTTTCTTT
many	TRBV29-1	.	TRBJ2-3	CSVEAHRADTQYF	TGCAGCGTTGAGGCCCACCGAGCAGATACGCAGTATTTT
many	TRBV29-1	.	TRBJ2-5	CSLRERETQYF	TGCAGCCTCCGGGAGCGGGAGACCCAGTACTTC
many	TRBV6-1	.	TRBJ2-7	CASIPGTASSYEQYF	TGTGCCAGCATACCCGGGACGGCAAGCTCCTACGAGCAGTACTTC
.	TRBV20-1	.	TRBJ2-7	CSASQEAGATYEQYF	TGCAGTGCTAGTCAGGAGGCAGGGGCCACCTACGAGCAGTACTTC
many	TRBV15	.	TRBJ1-2	CATSRDLSAGYYGYTF	TGTGCCACCAGCAGAGATCTCTCGGCCGGGTACTATGGCTACACCTTC
many	TRBV11-2	.	TRBJ2-7	CASSQSGDYEQYF	TGTGCCAGCAGCCAGTCTGGGGACTACGAGCAGTACTTC
many	TRBV5-1	.	TRBJ2-1	CASSTGQRNEQFF	TGCGCCAGCAGCACAGGACAGAGGAATGAGCAGTTCTTC
many	TRBV10-3	.	TRBJ1-1	CAIKGDTDTEAFF	TGTGCCATCAAAGGGGACACGGACACTGAAGCTTTCTTT
many	TRBV7-9	.	TRBJ2-1	CASSLKVQAYNEQFF	TGTGCCAGCAGCCTGAAGGTGCAGGCCTACAATGAGCAGTTCTTC
.	TRBV20-1	TRBD1	TRBJ1-4	CSAWTGTGNEKLFF	TGCAGTGCTTGGACCGGGACAGGGAATGAAAAACTGTTTTTT
many	TRBV12-5	.	TRBJ2-1	CASGVKDGAFNEQFF	TGTGCTAGTGGTGTAAAGGACGGGGCCTTCAATGAGCAGTTCTTC
.	TRBV29-1	TRBD1	TRBJ2-5	CSVRGPGKETQYF	TGCAGCGTAAGGGGGCCCGGCAAAGAGACCCAGTACTTC